Sequencing of this T cell receptor beta chain was carried out in a study of blood T cell repertoires in COVID-19. Study-level information: COVID-19 samples collected from the United States, Italy and Spain covered acute and convalescent phases.

Germline CDR1 is SNHLY and CDR2 is FYNNEI. The V end was cut by 6 bases, the J end by 8 bases, with 11 bases between. This CDR3 is built from 12 residues. Measured with immunoSEQ multiplex PCR; TCRdb has only the in-frame clones, and not every one. The sample shows roughly 60,000 clones, about 93% of them seen only once. The sequence came from a woman over 75 with active COVID-19. J is TRBJ2-1 and V is TRBV2; D not certain. The sample was peripheral blood. Here the CDR3 reads CASSVQQDEQFF. As DNA, the CDR3 is TGTGCCAGCAGCGTACAACAAGATGAGCAGTTCTTC.